This entry lists 22 T cell receptor beta chains sequenced from one sample in a study of CD8 T cells in ankylosing spondylitis. Study-level results: Several highly homologous variants formed a TCR beta motif that appeared characteristic of ankylosing spondylitis blood.

Their cognate antigens are unknown. TCRdb fed the 5' RACE reads into MiXCR, producing one record per CDR3 protein. The sample contains about 500,000 distinct CDR3 sequences, about 5.2% of which appear only once. Sequencing was done on a sample of blood, either unsorted or a sorted T cell fraction (not recorded which). Receptors were obtained from a male donor with ankylosing spondylitis.

This clonotype was seen ten or more times. The J gene is TRBJ2-7, the V gene TRBV7-2; 7 bases are shared with TRBD1. The CDR3 covers 12 residues. Trimming cost V 4 bases and J 3 bases; bases outside gene matches: 0. Germline CDR1 is SGHTA and CDR2 is FQGNSA. DNA for the CDR3: TGTGCCAGCAGCTGGACAGGCTACGAGCAGTACTTC. Translated, it gives CASSWTGYEQYF.

This clonotype was counted ten times or more. The chain uses TRBV20-1 and TRBJ2-7, with TRBD1 matching 8 bases. Germline assignment: CDR1 DFQATT and CDR2 SNEGSKA (reference sequence). This CDR3 contains 13 residues. The V segment lost 6 bases and the J segment 2 bases; nucleotides outside the gene matches: 6. The CDR3 sequence is CSAARQGTYEQYF. The CDR3 nucleotides read TGCAGTGCCGCACGACAGGGGACCTACGAGCAGTACTTC.

In this sample, this clonotype turned up many times. This chain connects TRBV6-5 to TRBJ2-7; 8 nucleotides align to TRBD1. There are 17 residues in the CDR3. V shed 1 base, J shed 2 bases, and the junction held 10 bases outside the gene matches. Germline V gives CDR1 MNHEY, CDR2 SVGAGI. In nucleotides, the CDR3 is TGTGCCAGCAGTTACTTAAGAGGGTCAGGGGGCACCTACGAGCAGTACTTC. Protein sequence: CASSYLRGSGGTYEQYF.

In its sample, this clonotype was seen many times. The chain joins TRBV20-1 to TRBJ2-1; D tentatively reads TRBD1 or TRBD2 (5 bases each). The CDR3 is made up of 15 amino acids. Germline CDR1 is DFQATT and CDR2 is SNEGSKA (reference sequence). V lost 3 bases to trimming and J lost 1 base, with 13 bases between them. CDR3 sequence: CSASGDPLSYNEQFF. CDR3 nucleotides: TGCAGTGCTAGCGGGGACCCACTATCCTACAATGAGCAGTTCTTC.

This clonotype came up many times. This chain links TRBV20-1 with TRBJ1-5; D unresolved. The germline gives CDR1 DFQATT, CDR2 SNEGSKA (reference sequence). V was cut by 1 base and J by 7 bases, with 17 bases left in between. There are 15 residues in the CDR3. This CDR3 is CSARASLGLEQPQHF. In nucleotides, the CDR3 is TGCAGTGCTAGAGCTTCCTTAGGACTTGAGCAGCCCCAGCATTTT.

In this sample, this clonotype turned up a few times. This chain connects TRBV5-1 to TRBJ2-7; maybe TRBD1 (5 bases). The CDR3 contains 14 residues. V gave up 3 bases and J gave up 6 bases, with 16 bases separating them. Germline V gives CDR1 SGHRS, CDR2 YFSETQ. The CDR3 DNA reads TGCGCCAGCAGCTCAAGGCAGGGTTTCGGCGAGCAGTACTTC. Residues: CASSSRQGFGEQYF.

This clonotype was found many times. The chain recombines TRBV7-2 with TRBJ1-2, with D possibly TRBD1 on 5 matching bases. Trimming cost V 5 bases and J 5 bases, with 15 bases left between them. Germline CDR1 is SGHTA and CDR2 is FQGNSA. The CDR3 has 14 amino acids. The DNA of the CDR3 is TGTGCCAGCAGCCCTCGGGAGGGGTATTATGGCTACACCTTC. Translation gives CASSPREGYYGYTF.

This clonotype was seen at least ten times. The chain couples TRBV15 to TRBJ2-1, with D uncertain. This CDR3 is built from 14 residues. Trimming left V 1 base short and J 16 bases short, with 20 bases between. Germline assignment: CDR1 LNHNV and CDR2 YYDKDF (reference sequence). CDR3 DNA sequence: TGTGCCACCAGCAGAGTGTTCAACTCCGGGCGCCGATTCTTC. Protein: CATSRVFNSGRRFF. The whole variable domain, filled in from reference TRBV15 and TRBJ2-1, reads DAMVIQNPRYQVTQFGKPVTLSCSQTLNHNVMYWYQQKSSQAPKLLFHYYDKDFNNEADTPDNFQSRRPNTSFCFLDIRSPGLGDTAMYLCATSRVFNSGRRFFGPGTRLTVL.

This clonotype has ten or more counts. V gene TRBV6-2 or TRBV6-3 combines with J gene TRBJ1-4; unclear D gene. The CDR3 contains 17 residues. Germline V gene sequence: CDR1 MNHEY, CDR2 SVGEGT. V gave up 6 bases and J gave up 0 bases, with 17 bases separating them. DNA of the CDR3: TGTGCCAGCAGCCGAAACCCGAACGAACCAACTAATGAAAAACTGTTTTTT. As protein: CASSRNPNEPTNEKLFF.

Points on this clonotype: The junction does not match germline at one end; this may be a read error. This rearrangement joins TRBV7-9 to TRBJ2-7; 9 bases are a match to TRBD1. CDR3 length: 16 residues. CDR1 is SEHNR, CDR2 FQNEAQ, per germline (reference sequence). The CDR3 is CASSNGDREKDYGQYF. DNA of the CDR3: TGTGCCAGCAGCAACGGGGACAGGGAAAAGGATTACGGGCAGTACTTC.

The table lists this clonotype with many counts. This sequence joins TRBV6-5 and TRBJ1-1; D remains unclear. The CDR3 runs to 13 residues. Germline CDR1 and CDR2: MNHEY and SVGAGI. V was clipped by 1 base and J by 1 base, with 4 bases between them. Here the CDR3 reads CASSYYKNTEAFF. Written as DNA, the CDR3 is TGTGCCAGCAGTTACTACAAGAACACTGAAGCTTTCTTT.

This clonotype was counted at least ten times. The chain carries TRBV5-1 and TRBJ1-2, with D tentatively TRBD1 (5 bases). The ends were cut back, 1 base at V and 5 bases at J, with 12 bases in the middle. The CDR3 is 14 residues long. Germline CDR1 SGHRS, CDR2 YFSETQ. The CDR3 coding sequence is TGCGCCAGCAGCTTGAGGGACGGAAATTATGGCTACACCTTC. This sequence encodes CASSLRDGNYGYTF. The entire variable domain, with the rest obtained from reference TRBV5-1 and TRBJ1-2, is as follows: KAGVTQTPRYLIKTRGQQVTLSCSPISGHRSVSWYQQTPGQGLQFLFEYFSETQRNKGNFPGRFSGRQFSNSRSEMNVSTLELGDSALYLCASSLRDGNYGYTFGSGTRLTVV.

In this sample, this clonotype turned up many times. The chain carries TRBV24-1 and TRBJ1-1; D perhaps matches TRBD1 (6 bases). V was trimmed by 4 bases and J by 4 bases, leaving 15 bases between them. The CDR3 sequence is 15 residues long. Germline assignment: CDR1 KGHDR and CDR2 SFDVKD. CDR3 bases: TGTGCCACCAGTGACTACCCCACAGGGAGCACTGAAGCTTTCTTT. Residues: CATSDYPTGSTEAFF.

This clonotype was seen only a few times. The rearrangement uses TRBV20-1 and TRBJ2-7; D not resolved. With 1 base removed from V and 0 bases from J, the gap between germline ends came to 16 bases. CDR3 length: 16 amino acids. Germline V lookup: CDR1 DFQATT, CDR2 SNEGSKA (reference sequence). The CDR3 DNA is TGCAGTGCTAGAGCCCCCACAGCCGAGAGCTCCTACGAGCAGTACTTC. Protein: CSARAPTAESSYEQYF.

This clonotype was counted ten times or more. This chain joins TRBV28 and TRBJ2-2; unclear D gene. The germline V and J ends were trimmed by 0 bases and 4 bases, with 9 bases remaining between them. Germline V gene sequence: CDR1 MDHEN, CDR2 SYDVKM. There are 15 residues in the CDR3. CDR3 protein: CASSLWVRGTGELFF. The CDR3 bases are TGTGCCAGCAGTTTATGGGTCCGCGGCACCGGGGAGCTGTTTTTT.

This clonotype was seen more than once but under ten times. The chain has TRBV7-3 and TRBJ1-1; 8 bases align to TRBD1. This CDR3 region has 16 residues. CDR1 is SGHTA and CDR2 is FQGTGA in the germline V gene. Losses at the gene ends were 5 bases for V and 5 bases for J; bases not matched to a gene: 13. DNA of the CDR3: TGTGCCAGCAGCCCTCGACAGGGGTTGGGTGTTACTGAAGCTTTCTTT. Amino acid sequence: CASSPRQGLGVTEAFF.

The table lists this clonotype with many counts. This chain links TRBV10-3 with TRBJ1-1; D remains unclear. Germline values: CDR1 ENHRY, CDR2 SYGVKD. This CDR3 has 13 amino acids. V lost 7 bases, J lost 1 base, and 10 bases lay in between. CDR3 bases: TGTGCCATCACTTCGGACTGGAACACTGAAGCTTTCTTT. It specifies CAITSDWNTEAFF.

This clonotype was seen many times. Its ends do not fully match the called genes, so a read error is possible. The CDR3 loop is CASSLASGGFYNEQFF. The CDR3 nucleotides are TGTGCCAGCAGTTTAGCGAGCGGGGGGTTTTACAATGAGCAGTTCTTC. The rearrangement joins TRBV7-2 to TRBJ2-1, with 9 bases fitting TRBD2. The CDR3 length is 16 residues. Germline values: CDR1 SGHTA, CDR2 FQGNSA.

Ten or more counts support this clonotype. The genes are TRBV3-1 and TRBJ2-2; D not resolved. Trimming took 0 bases from V and 6 from J, leaving 14 bases between them. Germline V lookup: CDR1 LGHDT, CDR2 YNNKEL (reference sequence). The CDR3 totals 16 residues. CDR3 nucleotide sequence: TGTGCCAGCAGCCAAGAATGGGCTGGTGTCGCCGGGGAGCTGTTTTTT. This codes for CASSQEWAGVAGELFF.

This clonotype has a count of ten or more. This rearrangement joins TRBV6-1 to TRBJ2-7; tentatively, D is TRBD1 or TRBD2 (6 bases each). Per germline, CDR1 MNHNS and CDR2 SASEGT. The CDR3 runs 17 residues. Trimming cost V 4 bases and J 4 bases, with 23 bases left between them. The CDR3 here is CASSAMTGGRINYEQYF. CDR3 nucleotide sequence: TGTGCCAGCAGTGCTATGACAGGAGGGAGGATAAATTACGAGCAGTACTTC.

The table lists this clonotype with many counts. The CDR3, as DNA: TGTGCCATCAGCCACGGAGCCAACATTCAGTACTTC. This translates into CAISHGANIQYF. The chain links TRBV10-3 to TRBJ2-4; no firm D call. Germline CDR1 ENHRY, CDR2 SYGVKD. This CDR3 comprises 12 residues. Trimming took off 6 bases at V and 7 bases at J, with 10 bases between the two ends.

In this sample, this clonotype turned up a few times. The chain combines TRBV14 with TRBJ2-3, with D uncertain. Germline lookup yields CDR1 SGHDN and CDR2 FVKESK. The V end was cut by 5 bases, the J end by 4 bases, with 10 bases between. This CDR3 contains 13 residues. The CDR3 sequence is CASSSGPADTQYF. The CDR3, as DNA: TGTGCCAGCAGCTCCGGACCGGCAGATACGCAGTATTTT. The entire variable domain, with the rest obtained from reference TRBV14 and TRBJ2-3, is as follows: EAGVTQFPSHSVIEKGQTVTLRCDPISGHDNLYWYRRVMGKEIKFLLHFVKESKQDESGMPNNRFLAERTGGTYSTLKVQPAELEDSGVYFCASSSGPADTQYFGPGTRLTVL.